These 30 T cell receptor beta chains originate from one sample sequenced in a study of beta chain features in type 1 diabetes. As every portion of the isolated RNA was reverse transcribed, the sequencing read expressed TCRB transcripts. This table comes from immunoSEQ multiplex PCR, and its TCRdb copy is limited to in-frame clones, with some not included. The sample has over 150,000 clones, about 13% seen once. Sequenced: central memory CD4+ T cells from blood. The source is a woman younger than 35 in good health.

Here the CDR3 DNA reads TGTGCCATAAATGAGGGTCTTGAAAAACTGTTTTTT. It yields the protein CAINEGLEKLFF. This chain connects TRBV28 to TRBJ1-4, with no clear D. The CDR3 covers 12 residues. Looked up from germline, CDR1 is MDHEN and CDR2 is SYDVKM. V lost 10 bases, J lost 7 bases, and 13 bases lay in between. The complete variable domain, with remaining parts taken from reference TRBV28 and TRBJ1-4, reads DVKVTQSSRYLVKRTGEKVFLECVQDMDHENMFWYRQDPGLGLRLIYFSYDVKMKEKGDIPEGYSVSREKKERFSLILESASTNQTSMYLCAINEGLEKLFFGSGTQLSVL.

The CDR3 DNA reads TGTGCCAGCATACGAAGGGTGACTACGGGTGAGCAGTACTTC. Protein product: CASIRRVTTGEQYF. J is TRBJ2-7 and V is TRBV6-1; D perhaps matches TRBD2 (5 bases). Trimming took off 7 bases at V and 7 bases at J, with 20 bases between the two ends. The CDR3 has 14 residues. Germline lookup yields CDR1 MNHNS and CDR2 SASEGT.

The chain links TRBV29-1 to TRBJ1-2; D might be TRBD1 (6 bases). The CDR3 loop spans 12 amino acids. Germline V CDR1 and CDR2: SQVTM, ANQGSEA. The V end was cut by 7 bases, the J end by 7 bases, with 16 bases between. The CDR3 DNA is TGCAGCGACCTACAGGGTGGGTCTGGCTACACCTTC. It encodes CSDLQGGSGYTF.

In nucleotides, the CDR3 is TGTGCCAGCTCACCTGGGACAGGGGGCTTCAACGAGCAGTACTTC. Translated, it gives CASSPGTGGFNEQYF. This chain joins TRBV18 and TRBJ2-7, with 12 bases matching TRBD1. The V gene's germline CDR1 is KGHSH and CDR2 LQKENI. With V trimmed by 3 bases and J by 5 bases, 5 bases remained unmatched. CDR3 length: 15 residues. Complete variable domain (other parts from reference TRBV18 and TRBJ2-7): NAGVMQNPRHLVRRRGQEARLRCSPMKGHSHVYWYRQLPEEGLKFMVYLQKENIIDESGMPKERFSAEFPKEGPSILRIQQVVRGDSAAYFCASSPGTGGFNEQYFGPGTRLTVT.

The chain couples TRBV7-8 to TRBJ2-1; no definite D call. Trimming stripped 6 bases from V and 2 bases from J, with 11 bases between. In germline, CDR1 is SGHVS, CDR2 FQNEAQ. The CDR3 consists of 14 residues. Written as DNA, the CDR3 is TGTGCCAGCAGTCCCGGAGCAGCCTACAATGAGCAGTTCTTC. This gives the protein CASSPGAAYNEQFF.

This rearrangement joins TRBV5-8 to TRBJ2-1, with 10 bases matching TRBD1. CDR3 length: 15 amino acids. CDR1 SGHTS and CDR2 YDEGEE come from the germline V gene. J lost 9 bases, V lost 1 base, and 7 bases had no gene match. The DNA of the CDR3 is TGTGCCAGCAGCTTGACGGGACAGGGGTCATTTGAGCAGTTCTTC. This gives the protein CASSLTGQGSFEQFF.

This clone showed up just a few times. The gene calls are TRBV15 and TRBJ2-3; D is uncertain. This CDR3 spans 15 amino acids. Germline CDR1 and CDR2: LNHNV and YYDKDF (reference sequence). The V and J ends lost 0 bases and 0 bases respectively, with 7 bases between them. DNA of the CDR3: TGTGCCACCAGCAGAGACGGCGGTAGCACAGATACGCAGTATTTT. Translated, it gives CATSRDGGSTDTQYF.

Many counts were recorded for this clone. This chain connects TRBV29-1 to TRBJ1-1; D is unresolved. V lost 2 bases and J lost 0, with 7 bases in between. The germline V gene has CDR1 SQVTM and CDR2 ANQGSEA. This CDR3 is built from 13 residues. The CDR3 protein is CSVETDMNTEAFF. For the CDR3, the DNA is TGCAGCGTTGAAACAGACATGAACACTGAAGCTTTCTTT. The full variable domain, its missing parts supplied by reference TRBV29-1 and TRBJ1-1, is SAVISQKPSRDICQRGTSLTIQCQVDSQVTMMFWYRQQPGQSLTLIATANQGSEATYESGFVIDKFPISRPNLTFSTLTVSNMSPEDSSIYLCSVETDMNTEAFFGQGTRLTVV.

This clone was seen a few times. This sequence joins TRBV2 and TRBJ2-7, with 7 bases matching TRBD1. CDR1 is SNHLY and CDR2 is FYNNEI in the germline V gene. V shed 8 bases, J shed 6 bases, and the junction held 4 bases outside the gene matches. There are 11 residues in the CDR3. Here the CDR3 reads CASRTGLEQYF. The CDR3 region has the DNA TGTGCCAGCCGGACAGGCCTCGAGCAGTACTTC.

A few counts support this clone. This rearrangement joins TRBV29-1 to TRBJ2-3, with 8 bases lining up with TRBD2. CDR1 is SQVTM and CDR2 is ANQGSEA in the germline V gene. Trimming at V came to 6 bases and at J to 0 bases, leaving 5 bases not matched to a gene. The CDR3 spans 14 residues. CDR3 sequence: CSVGLAVSTDTQYF. The CDR3 DNA follows: TGCAGCGTCGGACTAGCAGTTAGCACAGATACGCAGTATTTT.

This clone was recorded a few times. V gene TRBV6-5 combines with J gene TRBJ2-1; 11 positions match TRBD2. This CDR3 is 14 amino acids long. Germline assignment: CDR1 MNHEY and CDR2 SVGAGI. V trimming: 2 bases; J trimming: 9 bases; junction bases outside the gene matches: 3. The CDR3 region has the DNA TGTGCCAGCAGTTACGACGGACTAGCGGGTGAGCAGTTCTTC. Residues: CASSYDGLAGEQFF.

This clone appeared a few times. For the CDR3, the DNA is TGCAGCGTCGCCTCGATCGGGCCGGGAGAGCAGTACTTC. Its protein is CSVASIGPGEQYF. The chain combines TRBV29-1 with TRBJ2-7, with D possibly being TRBD2 (5 bases). V dropped 6 bases and J dropped 7 bases, with 19 bases sitting between them. Germline lookup yields CDR1 SQVTM and CDR2 ANQGSEA. The CDR3 extends over 13 amino acids.

The chain combines TRBV27 with TRBJ2-3; D ambiguous. Trimming removed 6 bases from V and 10 bases from J, with 8 bases in between. Germline assignment: CDR1 MNHEY and CDR2 SMNVEV (reference sequence). The CDR3 contains 10 residues. CDR3 DNA: TGTGCCAGCAGGGCCGCTTCGCAGTATTTT. It yields the protein CASRAASQYF.

The J gene is TRBJ1-5, the V gene TRBV10-3; 7 positions match TRBD1. CDR1 and CDR2 from the germline V gene are ENHRY and SYGVKD. The J segment lost 8 bases and the V segment lost 4 bases, leaving 2 bases of the junction unmatched. CDR3 length: 12 residues. The CDR3 is CAISAGTEPQHF. The CDR3 DNA reads as TGTGCCATCAGTGCGGGGACAGAGCCCCAGCATTTT.

This clone was recorded a few times. The V and J genes are TRBV5-6 and TRBJ2-7; D is possibly TRBD1 (5 bases). Germline CDR1 SGHDT, CDR2 YYEEEE. V was pared by 5 bases and J by 6 bases, with 12 bases between. CDR3 length equals 12 residues. CDR3 residues: CASSKRGREQYF. DNA for the CDR3: TGTGCCAGCAGTAAAAGGGGTCGCGAGCAGTACTTC.

The rearrangement joins TRBV7-2 to TRBJ1-3; 7 positions match TRBD1. The germline gives CDR1 SGHTA, CDR2 FQGNSA. This CDR3 is built from 14 residues. Unmatched junction bases numbered 0, after V lost 4 bases and J lost 0 bases. The CDR3 protein is CASSWDSSGNTIYF. CDR3 bases: TGTGCCAGCAGCTGGGACAGCTCTGGAAACACCATATATTTT.

The chain links TRBV7-9 to TRBJ1-1; D is undetermined. Germline values: CDR1 SEHNR, CDR2 FQNEAQ (reference sequence). This CDR3 comprises 14 residues. Trimming took off 1 base at V and 0 bases at J, with 6 bases between the two ends. This chain's CDR3 is CASSLGSMNTEAFF. CDR3 nucleotide sequence: TGTGCCAGCAGCTTAGGTTCCATGAACACTGAAGCTTTCTTT. Variable domain in full (rest from reference TRBV7-9 and TRBJ1-1): DTGVSQNPRHKITKRGQNVTFRCDPISEHNRLYWYRQTLGQGPEFLTYFQNEAQLEKSRLLSDRFSAERPKGSFSTLEIQRTEQGDSAMYLCASSLGSMNTEAFFGQGTRLTVV.

This clone has more than one count but fewer than ten. The chain couples TRBV4-2 to TRBJ2-5, with TRBD2 matching 7 bases. TRBJ2-7 explains the end of the DNA better; the J call may be wrong. CDR1 is LGHNA and CDR2 is YNFKEQ in the germline V gene. CDR3 length: 16 residues. CDR3 DNA: TGTGCCAGCAGCCAAGATCGGGCAGGGAGGGCCAACGAGCAGTACTTC. Residues: CASSQDRAGRANEQYF.

This clone has a handful of counts. This chain links TRBV29-1 with TRBJ1-1; no clear D. This CDR3 spans 12 amino acids. V was trimmed by 4 bases and J by 1 base, leaving 7 bases between them. Germline assignment: CDR1 SQVTM and CDR2 ANQGSEA. CDR3 in DNA: TGCAGCGTTGTGAGGGAGAACACTGAAGCTTTCTTT. Translating gives CSVVRENTEAFF.

This clone was detected only a few times. The gene calls are TRBV7-9 and TRBJ2-7; the match to TRBD2 covers 8 bases. The trim removed 5 bases at V and 0 bases at J, leaving 12 bases unmatched. Germline assignment: CDR1 SEHNR and CDR2 FQNEAQ (reference sequence). This CDR3 is 17 amino acids long. DNA of the CDR3: TGTGCCAGCAGCCCCCGGGGAGAGCGGGGGAACTCCTACGAGCAGTACTTC. It translates to CASSPRGERGNSYEQYF.

This clone has more than one count but fewer than ten. This sequence joins TRBV7-2 and TRBJ2-7; D not certain. Germline CDR1 reads SGHTA; CDR2 reads FQGNSA. The V end was cut by 4 bases, the J end by 0 bases, with 10 bases between. This CDR3 region has 14 residues. CDR3 coding DNA: TGTGCCAGCAGCTCAGAGACTTCCTCCTACGAGCAGTACTTC. Its protein is CASSSETSSYEQYF.

This clone came up a few times. The chain carries TRBV30 and TRBJ1-2, with 8 bases matching TRBD1. V gave up 3 bases and J gave up 6 bases; unmatched junction bases: 9. Germline loops: CDR1 GTSNPN, CDR2 SVGIG (reference sequence). There are 14 residues in the CDR3. CDR3 DNA sequence: TGTGCCTGGAGGGACCAAGGACAGGGTAATGGCTACACCTTC. Translating gives CAWRDQGQGNGYTF.

This rearrangement joins TRBV15 to TRBJ2-7, with TRBD2 as a possible D gene (6 bases). V dropped 3 bases and J dropped 0 bases, with 9 bases sitting between them. The germline V gene encodes CDR1 LNHNV and CDR2 YYDKDF (reference sequence). This CDR3 has 14 residues. CDR3 region: CATSRGGGSYEQYF. The CDR3 coding sequence is TGTGCCACCAGCAGGGGAGGCGGCTCCTACGAGCAGTACTTC.

This clone was seen a few times. This chain connects TRBV27 to TRBJ1-1; D is perhaps TRBD1 (6 bases). Trimming took off 6 bases at V and 2 bases at J, with 19 bases between the two ends. This CDR3 spans 16 amino acids. Germline V gene sequence: CDR1 MNHEY, CDR2 SMNVEV (reference sequence). This CDR3 reads CASRNTDSNFNTEAFF. CDR3 DNA sequence: TGTGCCAGCAGGAATACGGACAGCAACTTTAACACTGAAGCTTTCTTT.

The chain is built from TRBV5-4 and TRBJ2-7; TRBD2 is a possible D gene (6 bases). The CDR3 runs 14 residues. Germline loops: CDR1 SGHNT, CDR2 YYREEE (reference sequence). The V gene lost 4 bases and the J gene lost 4 bases, with 15 bases spanning the gap. Here the CDR3 reads CASSAGRQRYEQYF. CDR3 sequence (DNA): TGTGCCAGCAGCGCGGGGCGCCAGCGGTACGAGCAGTACTTC.

This chain connects TRBV5-4 to TRBJ2-5, with D possibly matching TRBD2 (6 bases). Germline CDR1 is SGHNT and CDR2 is YYREEE (reference sequence). The CDR3 extends over 15 amino acids. V was clipped by 0 bases and J by 2 bases, with 11 bases between them. CDR3 nucleotides: TGTGCCAGCAGCTTGGTTGCGGGACGACAAGAGACCCAGTACTTC. Encoded protein: CASSLVAGRQETQYF.

The CDR3 protein is CASSLGLAGEVYEQYF. The CDR3 DNA follows: TGTGCCAGCAGCTTAGGCCTAGCGGGAGAAGTCTACGAGCAGTACTTC. This chain uses TRBV7-2 with TRBJ2-7; TRBD2 aligns across 10 bases. This CDR3 contains 16 residues. The junction had 6 bases not matched to a gene; V was cut back by 1 base and J by 3 bases. The germline V gene has CDR1 SGHTA and CDR2 FQGNSA.

Only a few counts were recorded for this clone. The V and J genes are TRBV29-1 and TRBJ1-2, with D perhaps matching TRBD1 (5 bases). CDR1 and CDR2 from the germline V gene are SQVTM and ANQGSEA. Trimming stripped 4 bases from V and 4 bases from J, with 13 bases between. The length of the CDR3 is 13 residues. CDR3 DNA: TGCAGCGTTGGAAGGGGCGATTCCTATGGCTACACCTTC. It yields the protein CSVGRGDSYGYTF. Looking up the rest from reference TRBV29-1 and TRBJ1-2 gives the full variable domain: SAVISQKPSRDICQRGTSLTIQCQVDSQVTMMFWYRQQPGQSLTLIATANQGSEATYESGFVIDKFPISRPNLTFSTLTVSNMSPEDSSIYLCSVGRGDSYGYTFGSGTRLTVV.

J is TRBJ2-1 and V is TRBV27; 11 positions match TRBD1. V dropped 8 bases and J dropped 4; count of bases not matched to a gene: 7. The CDR3 has 15 amino acids. CDR1 MNHEY and CDR2 SMNVEV come from the germline V gene (reference sequence). CDR3 DNA: TGTGCCAGCTCACCCGGGACAGGGGGGTACAATGAGCAGTTCTTC. As protein: CASSPGTGGYNEQFF.

This rearrangement joins TRBV5-1 to TRBJ1-2; D may be TRBD1 (6 bases). V lost 4 bases, J lost 2 bases, and 12 bases lay in between. Germline values: CDR1 SGHRS, CDR2 YFSETQ. This CDR3 spans 14 amino acids. CDR3 protein: CASSPGQHNYGYTF. CDR3 in DNA: TGCGCCAGCAGCCCTGGACAGCACAACTATGGCTACACCTTC. The complete variable domain, with remaining parts taken from reference TRBV5-1 and TRBJ1-2, reads KAGVTQTPRYLIKTRGQQVTLSCSPISGHRSVSWYQQTPGQGLQFLFEYFSETQRNKGNFPGRFSGRQFSNSRSEMNVSTLELGDSALYLCASSPGQHNYGYTFGSGTRLTVV.